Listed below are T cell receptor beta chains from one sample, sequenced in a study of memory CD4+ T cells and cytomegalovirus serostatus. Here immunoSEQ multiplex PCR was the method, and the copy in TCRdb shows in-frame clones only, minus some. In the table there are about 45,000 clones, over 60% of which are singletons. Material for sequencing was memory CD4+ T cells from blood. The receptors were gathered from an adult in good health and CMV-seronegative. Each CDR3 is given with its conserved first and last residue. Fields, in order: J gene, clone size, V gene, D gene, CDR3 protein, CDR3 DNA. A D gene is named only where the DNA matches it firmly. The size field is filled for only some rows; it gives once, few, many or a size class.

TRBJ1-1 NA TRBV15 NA CATSRDRMNTEAFF TGTGCCACCAGCAGGGACAGAATGAACACTGAAGCTTTCTTT
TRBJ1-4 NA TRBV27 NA CASSQQGASEKLFF TGTGCCAGCAGTCAACAGGGAGCATCTGAAAAACTGTTTTTT
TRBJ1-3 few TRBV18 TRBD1 CASSTTGAGNTIYF TGTGCCAGCTCAACGACAGGGGCTGGAAACACCATATATTTT
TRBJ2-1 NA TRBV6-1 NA CASARGADNEQFF TGTGCCAGTGCCCGGGGGGCGGACAATGAGCAGTTCTTC
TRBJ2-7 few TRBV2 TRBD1 CASRSGQGLNEQYF TGTGCCAGCAGGTCGGGACAGGGGCTAAACGAGCAGTACTTC
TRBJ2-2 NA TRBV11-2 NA CASSPGYGTGELFF TGTGCCAGCAGCCCAGGGTACGGGACCGGGGAGCTGTTTTTT
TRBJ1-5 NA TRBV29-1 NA CSVEVNSNQPQHF TGCAGCGTTGAGGTTAATAGCAATCAGCCCCAGCATTTT
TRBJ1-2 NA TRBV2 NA CASSGQNYGYTF TGTGCCAGCTCTGGACAGAACTATGGCTACACCTTC
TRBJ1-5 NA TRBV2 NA CATCGTSNQPQHF TGTGCCACCTGCGGGACTAGCAATCAGCCCCAGCATTTT
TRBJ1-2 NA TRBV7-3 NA CASSPFSQVDYGYTF TGTGCCAGCAGCCCCTTCAGTCAGGTGGACTATGGCTACACCTTC
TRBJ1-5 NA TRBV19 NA CASSRTRPSNQPQHF TGTGCCAGTAGTAGGACCAGGCCTAGCAATCAGCCCCAGCATTTT
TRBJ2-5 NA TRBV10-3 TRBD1 CAIRPQTGEETQYF TGTGCCATCAGACCTCAGACAGGGGAAGAGACCCAGTACTTC
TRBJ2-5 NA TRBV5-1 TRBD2 CASSLNPGTSVETQYF TGCGCCAGCAGCCTAAACCCCGGGACTAGCGTGGAGACCCAGTACTTC
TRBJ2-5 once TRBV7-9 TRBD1 CASSWDRGQETQYF TGTGCCAGCAGCTGGGACAGGGGGCAAGAGACCCAGTACTTC
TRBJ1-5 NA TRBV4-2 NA CASSQDGRDYSNQPQHF TGTGCCAGCAGCCAAGACGGTCGGGATTATAGCAATCAGCCCCAGCATTTT
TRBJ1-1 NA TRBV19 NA CASSAGRNTEAFF TGTGCCAGTAGTGCAGGGAGAAACACTGAAGCTTTCTTT
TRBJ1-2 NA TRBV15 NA CATSIPLPGLYGYTF TGTGCCACCAGCATCCCCCTGCCGGGACTCTATGGCTACACCTTC
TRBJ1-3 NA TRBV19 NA CASSMDSSGNTIYF TGTGCCAGTAGTATGGACTCCTCTGGAAACACCATATATTTT
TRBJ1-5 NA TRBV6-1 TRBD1 CASRATGNQPQHF TGTGCCAGCAGGGCGACAGGGAATCAGCCCCAGCATTTT
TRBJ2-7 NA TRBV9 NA CASSPTDVSTYEQYF TGTGCCAGCAGCCCCACAGACGTCTCTACCTACGAGCAGTACTTC